Included here is one T cell receptor beta chain sequence, with context. Its specificity is unknown. This CDR3 spans 16 amino acids. V was pared by 5 bases and J by 0 bases, with 13 bases between. Clinical Activity Scores of at least 3, NOSPECS grades of at least 4 and durations under 3 months characterized ophthalmopathy patients. Amplification of TCR beta CDR3 regions was performed using RNA transcripts as template. RT-PCR in the first round (using the HTBI primer set) targeted the TCR CDR3. TCRdb recomputed calls from the multiplex PCR reads with MiXCR, one row per CDR3 protein. The sample records hundreds of thousands of distinct CDR3 sequences, about a sixth being singletons. These data come from a study of T cells in Graves' hyperthyroidism and ophthalmopathy. Whole-study findings and limits: From stable hyperthyroidism, ophthalmopathy was set apart by a 13 V-J model.

What was sequenced was blood. The sequence derives from a woman younger than 30 with Graves' ophthalmopathy. The chain has TRBV12-3 or TRBV12-4 and TRBJ2-2; D might be TRBD2 (6 bases). CDR3 amino acids: CASSPGTFSNTGELFF. The CDR3 nucleotides read TGTGCCAGCAGTCCAGGGACTTTTTCGAACACCGGGGAGCTGTTTTTT.